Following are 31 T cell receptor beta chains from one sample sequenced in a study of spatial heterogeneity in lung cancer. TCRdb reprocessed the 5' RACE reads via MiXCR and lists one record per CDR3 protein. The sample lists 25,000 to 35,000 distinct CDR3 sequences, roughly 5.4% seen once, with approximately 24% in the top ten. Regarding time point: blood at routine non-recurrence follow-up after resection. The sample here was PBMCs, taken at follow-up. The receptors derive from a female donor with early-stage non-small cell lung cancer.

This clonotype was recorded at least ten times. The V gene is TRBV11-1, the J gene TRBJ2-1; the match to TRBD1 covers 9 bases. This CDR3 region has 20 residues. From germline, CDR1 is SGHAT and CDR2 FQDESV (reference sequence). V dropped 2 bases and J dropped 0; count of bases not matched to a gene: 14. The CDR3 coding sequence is TGTGCCAGCAGCTTATTACCTGGACAGGGGAGGCCTTCCTCCTACAATGAGCAGTTCTTC. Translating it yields CASSLLPGQGRPSSYNEQFF.

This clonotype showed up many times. CDR3 protein: CASSYSTGGNEQFF. CDR3 DNA sequence: TGTGCCAGCAGTTACTCGACAGGGGGCAATGAGCAGTTCTTC. The chain has TRBV6-2 or TRBV6-3 and TRBJ2-1; 9 positions match TRBD1. The V gene end was trimmed by 0 bases and the J gene end by 6 bases; junction bases not matched to a gene: 0. Germline V gene lookup returns CDR1 MNHEY and CDR2 SVGEGT. The CDR3 has 14 residues.

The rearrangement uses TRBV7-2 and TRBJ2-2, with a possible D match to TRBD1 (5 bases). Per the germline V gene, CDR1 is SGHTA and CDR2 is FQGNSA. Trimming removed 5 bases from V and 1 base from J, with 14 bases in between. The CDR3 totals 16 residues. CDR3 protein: CASSLTYGQNTGELFF. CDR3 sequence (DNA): TGTGCCAGCAGCCTTACATACGGACAGAACACCGGGGAGCTGTTTTTT. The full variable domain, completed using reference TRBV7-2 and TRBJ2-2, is GAGVSQSPSNKVTEKGKDVELRCDPISGHTALYWYRQSLGQGLEFLIYFQGNSAPDKSGLPSDRFSAERTGGSVSTLTIQRTQQEDSAVYLCASSLTYGQNTGELFFGEGSRLTVL.

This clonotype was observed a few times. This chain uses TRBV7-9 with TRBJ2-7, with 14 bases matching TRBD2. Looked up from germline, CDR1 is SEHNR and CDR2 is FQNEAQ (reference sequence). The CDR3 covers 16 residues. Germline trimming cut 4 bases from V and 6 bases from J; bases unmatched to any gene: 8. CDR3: CASSSGLAGGYGEQYF. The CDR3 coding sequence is TGTGCCAGCAGCTCCGGACTAGCGGGAGGATACGGCGAGCAGTACTTC.

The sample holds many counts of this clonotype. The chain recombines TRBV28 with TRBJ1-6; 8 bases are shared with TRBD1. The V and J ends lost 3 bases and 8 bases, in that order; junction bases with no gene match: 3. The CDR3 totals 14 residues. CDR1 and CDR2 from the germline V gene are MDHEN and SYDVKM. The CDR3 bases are TGTGCCAGCAGTTTCGCAGGGGGCGATTCACCCCTCCACTTT. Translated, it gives CASSFAGGDSPLHF.

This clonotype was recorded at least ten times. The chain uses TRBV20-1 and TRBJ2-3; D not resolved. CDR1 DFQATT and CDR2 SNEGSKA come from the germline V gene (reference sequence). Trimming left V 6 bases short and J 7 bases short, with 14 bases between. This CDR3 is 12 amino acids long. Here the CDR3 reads CSALPSGNTQYF. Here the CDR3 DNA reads TGCAGTGCCCTCCCGAGTGGAAATACGCAGTATTTT.

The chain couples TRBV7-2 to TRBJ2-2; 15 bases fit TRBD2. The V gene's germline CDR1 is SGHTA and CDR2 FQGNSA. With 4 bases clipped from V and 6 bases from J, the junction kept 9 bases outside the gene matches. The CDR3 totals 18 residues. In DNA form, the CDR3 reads TGTGCCAGCAGCTCCGGACTAGCGGGAGGGCCCTCGGCCGGGGAGCTGTTTTTT. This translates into CASSSGLAGGPSAGELFF.

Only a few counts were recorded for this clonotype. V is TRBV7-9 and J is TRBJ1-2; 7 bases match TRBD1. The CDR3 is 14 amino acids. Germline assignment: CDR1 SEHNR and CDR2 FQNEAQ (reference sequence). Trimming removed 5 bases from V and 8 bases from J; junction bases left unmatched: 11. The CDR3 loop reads CASSPPTGAQGYTF. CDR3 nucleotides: TGTGCCAGCAGCCCCCCCACAGGGGCGCAAGGCTACACCTTC.

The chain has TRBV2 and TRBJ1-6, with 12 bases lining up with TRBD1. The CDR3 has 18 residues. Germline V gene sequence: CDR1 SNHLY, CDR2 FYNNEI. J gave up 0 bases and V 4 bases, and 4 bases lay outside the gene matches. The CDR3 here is CASSAGTGGISYNSPLHF. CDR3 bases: TGTGCCAGCAGTGCCGGGACAGGGGGCATCTCCTATAATTCACCCCTCCACTTT.

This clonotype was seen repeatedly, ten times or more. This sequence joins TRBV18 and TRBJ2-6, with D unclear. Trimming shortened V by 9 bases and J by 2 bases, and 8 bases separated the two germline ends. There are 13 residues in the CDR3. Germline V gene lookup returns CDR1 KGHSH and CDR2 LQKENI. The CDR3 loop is CASRSPGANVLTF. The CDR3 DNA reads TGTGCCAGTAGAAGTCCTGGGGCCAACGTCCTGACTTTC. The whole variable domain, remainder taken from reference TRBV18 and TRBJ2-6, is NAGVMQNPRHLVRRRGQEARLRCSPMKGHSHVYWYRQLPEEGLKFMVYLQKENIIDESGMPKERFSAEFPKEGPSILRIQQVVRGDSAAYFCASRSPGANVLTFGAGSRLTVL.

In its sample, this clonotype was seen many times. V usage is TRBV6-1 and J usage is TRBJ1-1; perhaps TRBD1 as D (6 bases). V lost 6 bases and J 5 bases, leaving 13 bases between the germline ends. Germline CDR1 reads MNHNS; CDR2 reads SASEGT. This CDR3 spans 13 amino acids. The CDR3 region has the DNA TGTGCCAGCAGGTCCCACAGGGTTACTGAAGCTTTCTTT. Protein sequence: CASRSHRVTEAFF.

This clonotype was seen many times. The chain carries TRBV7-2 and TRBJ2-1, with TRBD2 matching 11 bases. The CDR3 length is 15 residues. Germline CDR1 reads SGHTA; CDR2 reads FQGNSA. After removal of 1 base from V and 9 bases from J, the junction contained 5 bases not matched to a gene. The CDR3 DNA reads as TGTGCCAGCAGCTTAGATAGCGGGAGGGCCACTGAGCAGTTCTTC. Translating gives CASSLDSGRATEQFF.

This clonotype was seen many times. CDR3 loop: CSARDGRGGDEQYF. The CDR3 bases are TGCAGTGCTAGAGATGGTAGAGGGGGCGACGAGCAGTACTTC. The gene calls are TRBV20-1 and TRBJ2-7; 7 bases are a match to TRBD1. The trim removed 0 bases at V and 5 bases at J, leaving 7 bases unmatched. The length of the CDR3 is 14 residues. Germline CDR1 reads DFQATT; CDR2 reads SNEGSKA (reference sequence).

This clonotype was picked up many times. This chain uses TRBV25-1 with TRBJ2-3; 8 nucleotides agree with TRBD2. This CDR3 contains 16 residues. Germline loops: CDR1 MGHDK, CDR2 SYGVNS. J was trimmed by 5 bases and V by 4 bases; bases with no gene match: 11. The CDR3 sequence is CASSAAGGSGRDTQYF. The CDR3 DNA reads TGTGCCAGCAGTGCCGCGGGAGGTTCGGGGCGAGATACGCAGTATTTT.

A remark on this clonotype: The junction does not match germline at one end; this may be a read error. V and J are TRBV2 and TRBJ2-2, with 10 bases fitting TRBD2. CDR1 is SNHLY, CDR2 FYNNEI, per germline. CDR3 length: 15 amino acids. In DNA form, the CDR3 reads TGTGCCAGCAGTGAACCAGCGGGAGGGACCGGGGAGCCGTTTTTT. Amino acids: CASSEPAGGTGEPFF.

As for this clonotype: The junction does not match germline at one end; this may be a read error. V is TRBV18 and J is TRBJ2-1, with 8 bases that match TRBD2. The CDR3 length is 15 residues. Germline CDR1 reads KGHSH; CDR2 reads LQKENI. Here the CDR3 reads CASSLLSGEYNERFF. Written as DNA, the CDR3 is TGTGCCAGCTCACTCCTTAGCGGGGAGTACAATGAGCGGTTCTTC.

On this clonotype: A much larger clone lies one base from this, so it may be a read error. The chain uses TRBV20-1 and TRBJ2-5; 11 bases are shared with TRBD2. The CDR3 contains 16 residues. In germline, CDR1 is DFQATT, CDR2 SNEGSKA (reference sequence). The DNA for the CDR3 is TGCAGTGCTAGAGTCCCACTAGCGGGGGTTCAAGAGACCCAGCACTTC. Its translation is CSARVPLAGVQETQHF.

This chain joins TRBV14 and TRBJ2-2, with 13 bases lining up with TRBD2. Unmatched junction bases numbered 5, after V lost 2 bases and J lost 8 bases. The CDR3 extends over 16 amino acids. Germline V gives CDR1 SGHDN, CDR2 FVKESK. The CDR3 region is CASSQPGTSGIGELFF. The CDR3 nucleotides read TGTGCCAGCAGCCAACCCGGGACTAGCGGGATTGGGGAGCTGTTTTTT.

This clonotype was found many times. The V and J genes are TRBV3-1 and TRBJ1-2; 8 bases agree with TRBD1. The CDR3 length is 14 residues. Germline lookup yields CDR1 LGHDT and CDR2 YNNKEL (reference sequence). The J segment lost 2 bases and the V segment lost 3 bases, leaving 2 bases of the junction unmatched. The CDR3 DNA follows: TGTGCCAGCAGCCAGAGGACAGGGAACTATGGCTACACCTTC. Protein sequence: CASSQRTGNYGYTF. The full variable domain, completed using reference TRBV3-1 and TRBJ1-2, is DTAVSQTPKYLVTQMGNDKSIKCEQNLGHDTMYWYKQDSKKFLKIMFSYNNKELIINETVPNRFSPKSPDKAHLNLHINSLELGDSAVYFCASSQRTGNYGYTFGSGTRLTVV.

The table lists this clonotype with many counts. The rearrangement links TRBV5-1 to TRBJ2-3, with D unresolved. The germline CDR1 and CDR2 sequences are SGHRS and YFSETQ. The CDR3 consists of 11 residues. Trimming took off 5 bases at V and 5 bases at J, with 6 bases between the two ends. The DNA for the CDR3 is TGCGCCAGCAGGGGTGGAGATACGCAGTATTTT. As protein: CASRGGDTQYF.

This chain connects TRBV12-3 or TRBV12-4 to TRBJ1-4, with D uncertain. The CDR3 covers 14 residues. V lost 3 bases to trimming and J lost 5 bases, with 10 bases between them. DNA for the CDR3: TGTGCCAGCAGTTTTCAGGAGCGGAATGAAAAACTGTTTTTT. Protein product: CASSFQERNEKLFF.

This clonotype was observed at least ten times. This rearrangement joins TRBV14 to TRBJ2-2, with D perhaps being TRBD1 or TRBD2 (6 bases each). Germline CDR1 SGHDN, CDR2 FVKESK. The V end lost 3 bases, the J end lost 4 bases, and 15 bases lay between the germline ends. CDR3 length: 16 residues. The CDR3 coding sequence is TGTGCCAGCAGCCAGGTTACGGGGGCTCGCACCGGGGAGCTGTTTTTT. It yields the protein CASSQVTGARTGELFF.

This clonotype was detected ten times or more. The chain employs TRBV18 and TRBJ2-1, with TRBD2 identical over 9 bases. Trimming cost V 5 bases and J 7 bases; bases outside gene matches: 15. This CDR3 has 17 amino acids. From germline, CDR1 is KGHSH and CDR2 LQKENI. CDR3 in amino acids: CASSATGPGTSRNEQFF. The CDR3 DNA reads TGTGCCAGCTCAGCGACAGGGCCCGGGACTAGCAGGAATGAGCAGTTCTTC.

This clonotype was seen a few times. The DNA of the CDR3 is TGTGCCAGCACCGAAATTGCCTACGAGCAGTACTTC. Amino acids: CASTEIAYEQYF. The J gene is TRBJ2-7, the V gene TRBV6-1; D is uncertain. This CDR3 spans 12 amino acids. Germline V gene data show CDR1 as MNHNS and CDR2 as SASEGT. V was cut by 7 bases and J by 2 bases, with 9 bases left in between.

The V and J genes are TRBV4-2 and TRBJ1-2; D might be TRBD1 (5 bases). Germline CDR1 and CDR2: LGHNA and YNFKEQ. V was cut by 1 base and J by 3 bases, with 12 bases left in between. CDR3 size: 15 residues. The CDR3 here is CASSQGGTADYGYTF. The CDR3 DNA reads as TGTGCCAGCAGCCAAGGGGGCACCGCGGACTATGGCTACACCTTC.

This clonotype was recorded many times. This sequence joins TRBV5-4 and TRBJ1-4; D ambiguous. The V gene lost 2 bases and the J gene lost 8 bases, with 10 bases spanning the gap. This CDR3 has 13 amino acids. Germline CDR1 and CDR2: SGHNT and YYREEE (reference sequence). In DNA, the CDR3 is TGTGCCAGCAGCTTTGACGTCGGGGAAAAACTGTTTTTT. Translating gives CASSFDVGEKLFF.

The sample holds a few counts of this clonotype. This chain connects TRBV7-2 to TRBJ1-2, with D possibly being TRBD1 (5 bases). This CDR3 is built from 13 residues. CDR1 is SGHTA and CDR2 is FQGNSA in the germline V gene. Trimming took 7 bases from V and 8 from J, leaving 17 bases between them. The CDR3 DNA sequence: TGTGCCAGCATCGCGGAGGGCAGGGCGGGCTACACCTTC. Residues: CASIAEGRAGYTF.

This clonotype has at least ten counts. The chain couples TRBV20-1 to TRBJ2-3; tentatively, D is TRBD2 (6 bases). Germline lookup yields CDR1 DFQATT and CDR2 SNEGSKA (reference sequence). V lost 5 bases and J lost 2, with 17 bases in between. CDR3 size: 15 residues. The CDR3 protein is CSALNAAGPTDTQYF. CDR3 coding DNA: TGCAGTGCTCTTAATGCAGCGGGCCCCACAGATACGCAGTATTTT.

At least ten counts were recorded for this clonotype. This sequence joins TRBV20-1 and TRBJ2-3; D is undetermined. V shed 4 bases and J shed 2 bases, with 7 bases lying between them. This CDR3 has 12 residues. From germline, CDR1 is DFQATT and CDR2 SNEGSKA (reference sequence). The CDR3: CSAIPYTDTQYF. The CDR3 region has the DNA TGCAGTGCTATACCATACACAGATACGCAGTATTTT.

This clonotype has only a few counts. The CDR3 sequence is CASSYDTGRETQYF. The DNA for the CDR3 is TGTGCCAGCAGTTACGATACGGGCAGGGAGACCCAGTACTTC. V usage is TRBV6-6 and J usage is TRBJ2-5; D uncertain. The CDR3 length is 14 residues. Germline V gives CDR1 MNHNY, CDR2 SVGAGI (reference sequence). V was trimmed by 2 bases and J by 5 bases, leaving 12 bases between them.

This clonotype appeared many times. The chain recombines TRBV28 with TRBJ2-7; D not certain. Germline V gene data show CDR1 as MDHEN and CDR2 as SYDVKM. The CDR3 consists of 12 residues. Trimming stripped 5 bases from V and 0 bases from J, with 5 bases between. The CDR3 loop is CASSGDSYEQYF. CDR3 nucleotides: TGTGCCAGCAGTGGGGACTCCTACGAGCAGTACTTC.